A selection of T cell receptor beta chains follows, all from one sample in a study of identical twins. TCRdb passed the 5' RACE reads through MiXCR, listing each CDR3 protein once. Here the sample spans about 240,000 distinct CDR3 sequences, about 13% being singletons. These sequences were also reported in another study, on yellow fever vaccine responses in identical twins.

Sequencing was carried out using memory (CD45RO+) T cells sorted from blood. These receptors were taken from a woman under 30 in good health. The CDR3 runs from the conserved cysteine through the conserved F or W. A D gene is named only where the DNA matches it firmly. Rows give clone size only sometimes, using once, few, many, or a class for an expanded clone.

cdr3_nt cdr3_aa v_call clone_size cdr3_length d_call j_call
TGTGCCAGCAGTTTAACGGGACTAGCGATCCAAGAGACCCAGTACTTC CASSLTGLAIQETQYF TRBV27 . 16 TRBD2 TRBJ2-5
TGTGCCAGCAGTTACAGGATCACAGATACGCAGTATTTT CASSYRITDTQYF TRBV6-5 medium-sized 13 . TRBJ2-3
TGCAGTGCTAGCGGGTTACAGCTCCAAGAGACCCAGTACTTC CSASGLQLQETQYF TRBV20-1 few 14 . TRBJ2-5
TGTGCCAGCAGCCCCCCAGGTCCGGAGCAGTACTTC CASSPPGPEQYF TRBV7-2 . 12 . TRBJ2-7
TGTGCCAGCAGCTTAGGAGAGACCCAGTTCTTC CASSLGETQFF TRBV7-2 few 11 . TRBJ2-1
TGTGCCAGCACTCTTAGGACTAGCAGTGGACGAGAGACCCAGTACTTC CASTLRTSSGRETQYF TRBV6-1 . 16 TRBD2 TRBJ2-5
TGTGCCACCAGTGATTTACCGTTGGGGAAGCAGTACTTC CATSDLPLGKQYF TRBV24-1 few 13 . TRBJ2-7
TGTGCCAGCAGCTTATCCCGTGGGGAGCAGTACTTC CASSLSRGEQYF TRBV11-2 . 12 . TRBJ2-7
TGCAGCGTCTTCTGGGGGAGTGGGAACACTGAAGCTTTCTTT CSVFWGSGNTEAFF TRBV29-1 many 14 . TRBJ1-1
TGTGCCAGTGCCTCCATCGGGGAGCAGTACTTC CASASIGEQYF TRBV12-3/TRBV12-4 . 11 . TRBJ2-7
TGCAGTGCTAGGGTGTTCGGGACTAGCTCCTACGAGCAGTACTTC CSARVFGTSSYEQYF TRBV20-1 few 15 TRBD2 TRBJ2-7
TGTGCCAGCAGTTACCTGGGACAGCAGAACACTGAAGCTTTCTTT CASSYLGQQNTEAFF TRBV6-5 . 15 TRBD1 TRBJ1-1
TGTGCCAGCAGCTTGGACGGGCTCTACGAGCAGTACTTC CASSLDGLYEQYF TRBV7-9 . 13 . TRBJ2-7
TGTGCCAGCAGCCATGGTCAGGGGGCGGTTGAAAAACTGTTTTTT CASSHGQGAVEKLFF TRBV7-9 . 15 TRBD1 TRBJ1-4
TGTGCCAGCAGCCACCGGGACAGGGGGCTCGAGCAGTACTTC CASSHRDRGLEQYF TRBV3-1 . 14 TRBD1 TRBJ2-7
TGTGCCAGCAGCTTAGTACAGCGACTCACAGATACGCAGTATTTT CASSLVQRLTDTQYF TRBV7-2 . 15 . TRBJ2-3
TGCGCCAGCAGCTCCAGAGAGACCCAGTACTTC CASSSRETQYF TRBV12-3/TRBV12-4 many 11 . TRBJ2-5
TGTGCCACCAGCAGAGACCCCCTTCGGGTCGAGACCCAGTACTTC CATSRDPLRVETQYF TRBV15 . 15 . TRBJ2-5
TGTGCCAGCAGCAGGGGTGAGGGAGTGTACGAGCAGTACTTC CASSRGEGVYEQYF TRBV11-3 . 14 . TRBJ2-7
TGTGCCAGCAGGATGACAGGGAGCTCCTACGAGCAGTACTTC CASRMTGSSYEQYF TRBV12-3/TRBV12-4 many 14 TRBD1 TRBJ2-7
TGTGCCAGCAGTGACAGGACAGGGTCACACATTCAGTACTTC CASSDRTGSHIQYF TRBV2 many 14 TRBD1 TRBJ2-4
TGTGCCAGCAGCTTAGGCCTCGGGACAGCTAACCGCGAGCAGTACTTC CASSLGLGTANREQYF TRBV13 . 16 TRBD1 TRBJ2-7
TGTGCCACCAGCAGAGTCCAGGGGTGGAATGAGCAGTTCTTC CATSRVQGWNEQFF TRBV15 . 14 . TRBJ2-1
TGCGCCAGCAGCTACCTCAGCGGTCTGGGGCAAGAGACCCAGTACTTC CASSYLSGLGQETQYF TRBV5-1 few 16 . TRBJ2-5
TGTGCCAGCAGCACGGGACTAGCGGGCTACGAGCAGTACTTC CASSTGLAGYEQYF TRBV9 few 14 TRBD2 TRBJ2-7
TGCGCCAGCAGCCAAGGGGACAGGGTAGGGGGTTCCAATGAGCAGTTCTTC CASSQGDRVGGSNEQFF TRBV4-1 few 17 TRBD1 TRBJ2-1
TGTGCCACCAGCAGAGATTCCAGGGAAGGTGAGACCCAGTACTTC CATSRDSREGETQYF TRBV15 . 15 . TRBJ2-5
TGTGCCATCGCGCCTTATAAAGAGTTTGAGACCCAGTACTTC CAIAPYKEFETQYF TRBV10-3 many 14 . TRBJ2-5
TGCGCCAGCAGCTTCAAGAACACCGGGGAGCTGTTTTTT CASSFKNTGELFF TRBV5-1 many 13 . TRBJ2-2
TGTGCCAGCAGTCCCCTCCAGGAGACCCGCGAAGCTTTCTTT CASSPLQETREAFF TRBV12-3/TRBV12-4 . 14 . TRBJ1-1
TGTGCCAGCAGTTACTCTTCCGACAGCTCCTACGAGCAGTACTTC CASSYSSDSSYEQYF TRBV6-5 many 15 . TRBJ2-7
TGTGCTAGTGGCCCCTCAAACGGGGAAAAACTGTTTTTT CASGPSNGEKLFF TRBV12-5 . 13 . TRBJ1-4
TGTGCCAGCAGCCGGGACAGGGGGCTAGAGACCCAGTACTTC CASSRDRGLETQYF TRBV12-3/TRBV12-4 . 14 TRBD1 TRBJ2-5
TGTGCTAGTGGTTTGGTACCCCGTGGTCGAGCCAAAAACATTCAGTACTTC CASGLVPRGRAKNIQYF TRBV12-5 . 17 . TRBJ2-4
TGCGCCAGCAGCTTGGGCCGGTCGAAGGAGAAGCAGTACTTC CASSLGRSKEKQYF TRBV5-1 many 14 . TRBJ2-7
TGTGCCAGCAGCCAAGACCGCGGGACTAGCGGGAGCACAGATACGCAGTATTTT CASSQDRGTSGSTDTQYF TRBV6-1 . 18 TRBD2 TRBJ2-3
TGTGCCAGCAGCTTGGTCACGCGGGGGAGCTACAATGAGCAGTTCTTC CASSLVTRGSYNEQFF TRBV5-6 few 16 TRBD2 TRBJ2-1
TGTGCCACCAGCAGAGCAGGCAGCTCTTTAGAGACCCAGTACTTC CATSRAGSSLETQYF TRBV15 . 15 . TRBJ2-5
TGTGCCAGCAGTACTCATACCGGGACAGGGAATGAAAAACTGTTTTTT CASSTHTGTGNEKLFF TRBV6-5 . 16 TRBD1 TRBJ1-4
TGCAGCTTCGCCGCCTTGACTGAAGCTTTCTTT CSFAALTEAFF TRBV20-1 many 11 . TRBJ1-1
TGTGCCACCAGCACTTGGGACAGGGGCTCCTACGAGCAGTACTTC CATSTWDRGSYEQYF TRBV15 . 15 TRBD1 TRBJ2-7
TGTGCCAGCAGCTTAGCTTCCCTCGCACTAGCGGCCTACAATGAGCAGTTCTTC CASSLASLALAAYNEQFF TRBV7-2 . 18 TRBD2 TRBJ2-1
TGCAGCGTTGTATCACAACTGAACACTGAAGCTTTCTTT CSVVSQLNTEAFF TRBV29-1 . 13 . TRBJ1-1
TGTGCCAGCAGTTTAGCCCACGGCCTCTCCTACGAGCAGTACTTC CASSLAHGLSYEQYF TRBV28 few 15 . TRBJ2-7
TGTGCCAGCACCCTACAGGGACAAAACACTGAAGCTTTCTTT CASTLQGQNTEAFF TRBV12-3/TRBV12-4 many 14 . TRBJ1-1
TGTGCCAGCGAGGGACAGGCGAATCAGCCCCAGCATTTT CASEGQANQPQHF TRBV28 few 13 TRBD1 TRBJ1-5
TGCGCCAGCAGCTTGGACACTAGCGAACTAGAGACCCAGTACTTC CASSLDTSELETQYF TRBV5-1 . 15 TRBD2 TRBJ2-5
TGTGCCAGCAGCCAAGATCGGGGTAGCGGGGGGGGCAATGAGCAGTTCTTC CASSQDRGSGGGNEQFF TRBV4-2 . 17 TRBD2 TRBJ2-1